Following are 18 T cell receptor beta chains from one sample sequenced in a study of a mutant IDH1 vaccine in newly diagnosed glioma. Method: immunoSEQ multiplex PCR; TCRdb's copy keeps in-frame clones and lacks some. The sample shows about 40,000 clones, around 84% of them seen only once. Time point in this sample: week 11, during vaccination. Vaccination comprised doses that each held 300 ug of mutant IDH1 20-mer peptide, plus topical imiquimod. Antigens for these TCRs are unknown. The material sequenced was PBMCs, taken from a glioma patient whose treatment included an IDH1 peptide vaccine. These TCRs come from a man aged 40-50 years with glioma.

V gene TRBV5-1 combines with J gene TRBJ1-2; unclear D gene. V was shortened by 4 bases and J by 4 bases, with 11 bases between the two germline ends. The V gene's germline CDR1 is SGHRS and CDR2 YFSETQ. The CDR3 sequence is 13 residues long. The CDR3 reads CASSPLAGYGYTF. The CDR3 bases are TGCGCCAGCAGCCCTTTAGCGGGCTATGGCTACACCTTC.

The V gene is TRBV19, the J gene TRBJ2-7; D is unclear. The germline V and J ends were trimmed by 3 bases and 6 bases, with 18 bases remaining between them. CDR3 length: 15 residues. Germline CDR1 and CDR2: LNHDA and SQIVND (reference sequence). This CDR3 is CASSMFPRIGVEQYF. CDR3 coding DNA: TGTGCCAGTAGTATGTTCCCCCGAATTGGGGTCGAGCAGTACTTC.

This clone was counted a single time. The chain employs TRBV6-5 and TRBJ1-3; D uncertain. This CDR3 region has 12 residues. CDR1 and CDR2 from the germline V gene are MNHEY and SVGAGI. Trimming pared 6 bases from V and 0 bases from J, leaving 3 bases between. CDR3 nucleotides: TGTGCCAGCAGGAACTCTGGAAACACCATATATTTT. Its protein is CASRNSGNTIYF.

This chain links TRBV6-5 with TRBJ2-5; 8 nucleotides align to TRBD2. Unmatched junction bases numbered 2, after V lost 0 bases and J lost 8 bases. The germline gives CDR1 MNHEY, CDR2 SVGAGI. CDR3 length: 13 residues. CDR3 coding DNA: TGTGCCAGCAGTTACTCCAGCGGGAGCACCCAGTACTTC. It yields the protein CASSYSSGSTQYF.

The CDR3 protein is CASSEVPSDYGYTF. The CDR3 coding sequence is TGTGCCAGCAGCGAAGTCCCTTCTGACTATGGCTACACCTTC. V and J are TRBV9 and TRBJ1-2; D is unresolved. The V gene's germline CDR1 is SGDLS and CDR2 YYNGEE. Trimming shortened V by 3 bases and J by 3 bases, and 12 bases separated the two germline ends. The CDR3 length is 14 residues. Looking up the rest from reference TRBV9 and TRBJ1-2 gives the full variable domain: DSGVTQTPKHLITATGQRVTLRCSPRSGDLSVYWYQQSLDQGLQFLIQYYNGEERAKGNILERFSAQQFPDLHSELNLSSLELGDSALYFCASSEVPSDYGYTFGSGTRLTVV.

By share, this clone counts as medium-sized (0.01 to 0.1%). The chain carries TRBV7-7 and TRBJ2-2; D gene uncertain. The CDR3 is 15 amino acids. Germline loops: CDR1 SSHAT, CDR2 FNYEAQ (reference sequence). DNA for the CDR3: TGTGCTACACGGGCCCTACTTGGGAACACCGGGGAGCTGTTTTTT. Its protein product is CATRALLGNTGELFF.

The chain joins TRBV6-4 to TRBJ1-4, with TRBD1 matching over 12 bases. The CDR3 consists of 15 residues. Trimming took 3 bases from V and 5 from J; bases not matched to a gene: 1. Germline V gene sequence: CDR1 MRHNA, CDR2 SNTAGT. The CDR3: CASSEGTGGNEKLFF. The CDR3 DNA sequence: TGTGCCAGCAGTGAGGGGACAGGGGGCAATGAAAAACTGTTTTTT.

The gene calls are TRBV10-3 and TRBJ2-1, with D perhaps being TRBD1 or TRBD2 (7 bases each). V gave up 2 bases and J gave up 8 bases, with 13 bases separating them. Germline CDR1 is ENHRY and CDR2 is SYGVKD. The CDR3 runs 14 residues. The CDR3 region has the DNA TGTGCCATCAGTGAGCTACCAGGGGGGGATGAGCAGTTCTTC. Its translation is CAISELPGGDEQFF.

The J gene is TRBJ1-5, the V gene TRBV6-5, with 7 bases identical to TRBD1. V was clipped by 2 bases and J by 5 bases; unmatched bases: 6. CDR1 and CDR2 (germline): MNHEY, SVGAGI. The CDR3 covers 15 residues. The CDR3 loop reads CASSYTTGSDQPQHF. The CDR3 nucleotides read TGTGCCAGCAGTTACACGACAGGGTCCGATCAGCCCCAGCATTTT.

The gene calls are TRBV9 and TRBJ2-3; TRBD1 or TRBD2 may be the D gene (5 bases each). CDR1 and CDR2 (germline): SGDLS, YYNGEE. The CDR3 has 13 residues. V was pared by 5 bases and J by 1 base, with 8 bases between. DNA for the CDR3: TGTGCCAGCAGGGGGGACGGCACAGATACGCAGTATTTT. It specifies CASRGDGTDTQYF. The variable domain in full, with the rest retrieved from reference TRBV9 and TRBJ2-3, is DSGVTQTPKHLITATGQRVTLRCSPRSGDLSVYWYQQSLDQGLQFLIQYYNGEERAKGNILERFSAQQFPDLHSELNLSSLELGDSALYFCASRGDGTDTQYFGPGTRLTVL.

V is TRBV7-2 and J is TRBJ1-5; D remains ambiguous. V lost 3 bases to trimming and J lost 0 bases, with 9 bases between them. This CDR3 spans 15 amino acids. Germline loops: CDR1 SGHTA, CDR2 FQGNSA. The CDR3 region has the DNA TGTGCCAGCAGCTTTAAGGGTTATAGCAATCAGCCCCAGCATTTT. It encodes CASSFKGYSNQPQHF.

V gene TRBV6-4 combines with J gene TRBJ2-2; 7 positions match TRBD1. With V trimmed by 1 base and J by 4 bases, 12 bases remained unmatched. Per germline, CDR1 MRHNA and CDR2 SNTAGT. This CDR3 comprises 18 residues. DNA for the CDR3: TGTGCCAGCAGTGACTTCCTTAACCTAGGGGGCGGCACCGGGGAGCTGTTTTTT. Its protein is CASSDFLNLGGGTGELFF.

The chain couples TRBV7-2 to TRBJ1-2; 8 bases are shared with TRBD1. Looked up from germline, CDR1 is SGHTA and CDR2 is FQGNSA. CDR3 length: 14 residues. After removal of 7 bases from V and 4 bases from J, the junction contained 8 bases not matched to a gene. The CDR3 here is CASIPGQGAYGYTF. The CDR3 DNA reads TGTGCCAGCATTCCGGGGCAGGGGGCCTATGGCTACACCTTC.

J is TRBJ1-5 and V is TRBV11-2, with 9 bases identical to TRBD1. After removal of 4 bases from V and 5 bases from J, the junction contained 3 bases not matched to a gene. CDR1 is SGHAT and CDR2 is FQNNGV in the germline V gene. This CDR3 contains 14 residues. The CDR3 spells CASSSRDRDQPQHF. The CDR3 DNA reads as TGTGCCAGCAGCTCCCGGGACAGGGATCAGCCCCAGCATTTT. Using reference TRBV11-2 and TRBJ1-5 for the parts outside the CDR3, the full variable domain is EAGVAQSPRYKIIEKRQSVAFWCNPISGHATLYWYQQILGQGPKLLIQFQNNGVVDDSQLPKDRFSAERLKGVDSTLKIQPAKLEDSAVYLCASSSRDRDQPQHFGDGTRLSIL.

The chain combines TRBV19 with TRBJ2-2, with D perhaps TRBD1 (5 bases). The CDR3 spans 14 residues. V lost 4 bases and J 0 bases, leaving 6 bases between the germline ends. Germline CDR1 is LNHDA and CDR2 is SQIVND (reference sequence). The CDR3: CASSRQPNTGELFF. CDR3 bases: TGTGCCAGTAGTAGACAGCCGAACACCGGGGAGCTGTTTTTT.

This clone was seen once. The chain links TRBV5-1 to TRBJ2-2, with 11 bases fitting TRBD1. V dropped 3 bases and J dropped 8; count of bases not matched to a gene: 9. The CDR3 length is 16 residues. The germline V gene encodes CDR1 SGHRS and CDR2 YFSETQ. The DNA of the CDR3 is TGCGCCAGCAGCTGGGACAGGGGGGAGTTCGGAGGGGAGCTGTTTTTT. Its protein product is CASSWDRGEFGGELFF.

The chain employs TRBV4-3 and TRBJ1-2, with D maybe TRBD1 (6 bases). Germline V lookup: CDR1 LGHNA, CDR2 YSLEER. This CDR3 has 15 residues. Trimming stripped 1 base from V and 2 bases from J, with 11 bases between. Here the CDR3 reads CASSQVSQGNYGYTF. CDR3 in DNA: TGCGCCAGCAGCCAAGTTTCACAGGGCAACTATGGCTACACCTTC.

The rearrangement uses TRBV5-6 and TRBJ2-3, with D possibly being TRBD1 (6 bases). Germline-derived CDR1 and CDR2 are SGHDT and YYEEEE. This CDR3 has 16 residues. V was pared by 4 bases and J by 0 bases, with 15 bases between. CDR3 sequence (DNA): TGTGCCAGCAGCAAAAACACAGGGTCTAGCACAGATACGCAGTATTTT. Translated, it gives CASSKNTGSSTDTQYF.